The 31 T cell receptor beta chains below were found in one sample sequenced in a study of T-cell reconstitution after alpha-beta-depleted transplantation in children. The authors prepared the TCRbeta library with unique molecular identifiers. MiXCR, applied by TCRdb to the PCR reads, yields one record per CDR3 protein. This table has 220,000 or so distinct CDR3 sequences, just under 8.5% appearing once. This material consisted of PBMCs, mostly from graft donor cells, taken 180 days after TCRalphabeta/CD19-depleted stem cell transplant. All receptors derive from a male patient younger than 18 who had a stem cell transplant for acute lymphoblastic leukemia, so the T cells may come from the graft donor.

There are many counts of this clonotype. V gene TRBV12-3 or TRBV12-4 combines with J gene TRBJ1-3; the D is unclear. Trimming took off 3 bases at V and 0 bases at J, with 3 bases between the two ends. This CDR3 is 13 amino acids long. The CDR3 is CASSLSSGNTIYF. The CDR3 coding sequence is TGTGCCAGCAGTTTGAGCTCTGGAAACACCATATATTTT.

This clonotype was observed a few times. V is TRBV6-4 and J is TRBJ1-1; possible D gene TRBD1, 6 bases. This CDR3 has 18 amino acids. V lost 2 bases, J lost 4 bases, and 23 bases lay in between. Per the germline V gene, CDR1 is MRHNA and CDR2 is SNTAGT. CDR3 bases: TGTGCCAGCAGTGACCCCGGGACATCTACCCCTGTGGGCACTGAAGCTTTCTTT. Encoded protein: CASSDPGTSTPVGTEAFF.

This clonotype was recorded at least ten times. The V gene is TRBV28, the J gene TRBJ1-2; 7 positions agree with TRBD1. Germline values: CDR1 MDHEN, CDR2 SYDVKM. J lost 5 bases, V lost 7 bases, and 10 bases had no gene match. This CDR3 spans 14 amino acids. CDR3 sequence: CASIATGSSYGYTF. The CDR3 DNA sequence: TGTGCCAGCATTGCGACAGGGAGTAGTTATGGCTACACCTTC.

The sample holds many counts of this clonotype. The chain combines TRBV6-1 with TRBJ2-3, with TRBD1 matching over 10 bases. Germline V gene data show CDR1 as MNHNS and CDR2 as SASEGT. The J segment lost 4 bases and the V segment lost 2 bases, leaving 6 bases of the junction unmatched. The CDR3 extends over 16 amino acids. This CDR3 is CASSEYRDRGADTQYF. CDR3 bases: TGTGCCAGCAGTGAATACCGGGACAGGGGTGCAGATACGCAGTATTTT.

This clonotype has a count of ten or more. The J gene is TRBJ2-5, the V gene TRBV5-4; 9 bases are shared with TRBD1. This CDR3 has 14 amino acids. Looked up from germline, CDR1 is SGHNT and CDR2 is YYREEE (reference sequence). The J segment lost 3 bases and the V segment lost 0 bases, leaving 0 bases of the junction unmatched. CDR3 nucleotide sequence: TGTGCCAGCAGCTTGGGGGACAGGGAAGAGACCCAGTACTTC. It is translated as CASSLGDREETQYF.

Many counts were recorded for this clonotype. The gene calls are TRBV5-1 and TRBJ2-2; D may be TRBD1 (6 bases). This CDR3 is 14 amino acids long. Germline lookup yields CDR1 SGHRS and CDR2 YFSETQ. Trimming pared 8 bases from V and 6 bases from J, leaving 17 bases between. CDR3 coding DNA: TGCGCCAGTACCCTCGACAGGCTAGCCGGGGAGCTGTTTTTT. Translation: CASTLDRLAGELFF.

This clonotype was seen at least ten times. V gene TRBV6-1 combines with J gene TRBJ2-1; the match to TRBD2 covers 9 bases. This CDR3 region has 14 residues. Germline-derived CDR1 and CDR2 are MNHNS and SASEGT. Trimming at V came to 4 bases and at J to 11 bases, leaving 9 bases not matched to a gene. The CDR3 DNA follows: TGTGCCAGCAGTGCGGTCCTAGCGGGGAACCAGCAGTTCTTC. Translation: CASSAVLAGNQQFF.

About this clonotype: A much larger clone differs by one base, so this may be a read error. V gene TRBV29-1 combines with J gene TRBJ2-2, with D uncertain. Germline CDR1 reads SQVTM; CDR2 reads ANQGSEA. V was trimmed by 4 bases and J by 6 bases, leaving 12 bases between them. This CDR3 is built from 13 residues. CDR3 nucleotides: TGCAGCGTTGGGCAGCACCGTCCCGGGGAGCTGTTTTTT. Amino acid sequence: CSVGQHRPGELFF.

At least ten counts were recorded for this clonotype. The genes are TRBV2 and TRBJ2-5; D perhaps matches TRBD2 (6 bases). CDR1 and CDR2 (germline): SNHLY, FYNNEI. The CDR3 loop spans 14 amino acids. The V end lost 7 bases, the J end lost 5 bases, and 17 bases lay between the germline ends. The CDR3: CASNRLEVRETQYF. The CDR3 DNA sequence: TGTGCCAGCAACCGACTAGAAGTCAGGGAGACCCAGTACTTC.

This clonotype was detected ten times or more. The chain is built from TRBV12-3 or TRBV12-4 and TRBJ2-5, with 7 bases identical to TRBD2. The CDR3 spans 14 residues. The V segment lost 3 bases and the J segment 5 bases; nucleotides outside the gene matches: 6. The DNA for the CDR3 is TGTGCCAGCAGTTTGGGTCAGGGAGGGGAGACCCAGTACTTC. As protein: CASSLGQGGETQYF.

A note on this clonotype: This may stem from a read error, because a much larger clone lies one nucleotide away. V gene TRBV4-2 combines with J gene TRBJ1-3; D uncertain. Germline V lookup: CDR1 LGHNA, CDR2 YNFKEQ. The CDR3 extends over 16 amino acids. V lost 4 bases, J lost 0 bases, and 13 bases lay in between. The CDR3 DNA sequence: TGTGCCAGCAGCCGGTCTCATCAGGTCTCTGGAAACACCATATATTTT. Encoded protein: CASSRSHQVSGNTIYF.

This clonotype was picked up many times. CDR3 loop: CASSALTLAEGPDTQYF. In DNA form, the CDR3 reads TGTGCCAGCAGTGCCCTTACTCTAGCGGAAGGACCAGATACGCAGTATTTT. The V gene is TRBV27, the J gene TRBJ2-3; 7 nucleotides align to TRBD2. The CDR3 is 17 amino acids. The junction had 15 bases not matched to a gene; V was cut back by 5 bases and J by 4 bases. The germline V gene encodes CDR1 MNHEY and CDR2 SMNVEV (reference sequence).

This clonotype occurred many times. The chain is built from TRBV24-1 and TRBJ2-7, with 10 bases that match TRBD2. The CDR3 consists of 14 residues. J was trimmed by 0 bases and V by 7 bases; bases with no gene match: 2. From germline, CDR1 is KGHDR and CDR2 SFDVKD. The CDR3 region has the DNA TGTGCCACCAGGGCTAGCGGGAGCTCCTACGAGCAGTACTTC. This codes for CATRASGSSYEQYF.

About this clonotype: A much larger clone is a single base away; this may be a read error. The chain carries TRBV12-3 or TRBV12-4 and TRBJ2-7; 8 bases match TRBD1. Losses at the gene ends were 8 bases for V and 2 bases for J; bases not matched to a gene: 8. CDR3 length: 14 amino acids. CDR3 sequence reads: CASCYRQGTYEQYF. The CDR3 DNA follows: TGTGCCAGCTGTTATCGACAGGGGACCTACGAGCAGTACTTC.

This clonotype was observed many times. The rearrangement links TRBV9 to TRBJ2-2; D unresolved. V was pared by 4 bases and J by 4 bases, with 17 bases between. Germline V gives CDR1 SGDLS, CDR2 YYNGEE. The CDR3 extends over 16 amino acids. The CDR3 bases are TGTGCCAGCAGCCCCCTCGGTGGTAGGGCCACCGGGGAGCTGTTTTTT. Amino acids: CASSPLGGRATGELFF.

At least ten counts were recorded for this clonotype. The chain combines TRBV20-1 with TRBJ2-7; possibly TRBD1 or TRBD2 for D (6 bases each). The CDR3 totals 17 residues. Germline V gene sequence: CDR1 DFQATT, CDR2 SNEGSKA (reference sequence). The ends were cut back, 0 bases at V and 3 bases at J, with 21 bases in the middle. CDR3 DNA sequence: TGCAGTGCTAGAGAGGGGGGCAGGGCGATGTTTAACTACGAGCAGTACTTC. Amino acid sequence: CSAREGGRAMFNYEQYF.

This clonotype was seen many times. J is TRBJ2-7 and V is TRBV28; D might be TRBD1 (6 bases). CDR3 length: 16 amino acids. Germline V gene sequence: CDR1 MDHEN, CDR2 SYDVKM. The ends were cut back, 3 bases at V and 0 bases at J, with 15 bases in the middle. DNA of the CDR3: TGTGCCAGCAGTTTCCCCCGACAGGCCCTCTCCTACGAGCAGTACTTC. It yields the protein CASSFPRQALSYEQYF. The full variable domain, its missing parts supplied by reference TRBV28 and TRBJ2-7, is DVKVTQSSRYLVKRTGEKVFLECVQDMDHENMFWYRQDPGLGLRLIYFSYDVKMKEKGDIPEGYSVSREKKERFSLILESASTNQTSMYLCASSFPRQALSYEQYFGPGTRLTVT.

Note on this clonotype: At one end, the junction sequence differs from germline, possibly due to a read error. The rearrangement uses TRBV5-4 and TRBJ2-5; maybe TRBD1 (6 bases). In germline, CDR1 is SGHNT, CDR2 YYREEE (reference sequence). The CDR3 extends over 12 amino acids. The CDR3 is CASSLGGPTTDF. As DNA, the CDR3 is TGTGCCAGCAGCTTGGGGGGGCCCACTACCGACTTC. The entire variable domain, with the rest obtained from reference TRBV5-4 and TRBJ2-5, is as follows: ETGVTQSPTHLIKTRGQQVTLRCSSQSGHNTVSWYQQALGQGPQFIFQYYREEENGRGNFPPRFSGLQFPNYSSELNVNALELDDSALYLCASSLGGPTTDFGPGTRLLVL.

This clonotype has ten or more counts. The chain couples TRBV12-3 or TRBV12-4 to TRBJ2-4, with TRBD2 matching over 9 bases. The CDR3 is 16 residues long. V dropped 4 bases and J dropped 2; count of bases not matched to a gene: 6. The CDR3 bases are TGTGCCAGCAGTTCCCGGCGGGGGGGATCCAAAAACATTCAGTACTTC. It is translated as CASSSRRGGSKNIQYF.

This clonotype was counted at least ten times. The chain has TRBV20-1 and TRBJ2-1; D perhaps matches TRBD1 (6 bases). Between the trimmed V and J ends, which lost 2 bases and 5 bases, there was a span of 19 bases. Germline loops: CDR1 DFQATT, CDR2 SNEGSKA (reference sequence). The CDR3 has 16 amino acids. CDR3 bases: TGCAGTGCTAGATCTTTAACCGGGACATCTCACAATGAGCAGTTCTTC. Protein: CSARSLTGTSHNEQFF.

This clonotype was picked up many times. V gene TRBV12-3 or TRBV12-4 combines with J gene TRBJ1-1; a weak D match, TRBD1 (5 bases). CDR3 size: 14 residues. V dropped 3 bases and J dropped 4 bases, with 12 bases sitting between them. For the CDR3, the DNA is TGTGCCAGCAGTTTTACGGGGGTAAGCACTGAAGCTTTCTTT. Amino acids: CASSFTGVSTEAFF.

This clonotype has a count of ten or more. The rearrangement links TRBV7-6 to TRBJ2-1, with TRBD2 matching 11 bases. Germline CDR1 is SGHVS and CDR2 is FNYEAQ. V trimming: 5 bases; J trimming: 6 bases; junction bases outside the gene matches: 6. CDR3 length: 15 amino acids. The CDR3 DNA follows: TGTGCCAGCAGCCTTAGCGGGGGGGCCTCCAATGAGCAGTTCTTC. The encoded protein is CASSLSGGASNEQFF.

This clonotype was recorded at least ten times. The V and J genes are TRBV12-3 or TRBV12-4 and TRBJ2-2, with 16 positions matching TRBD2. CDR3 size: 19 residues. Trimming at V came to 6 bases and at J to 6 bases, leaving 13 bases not matched to a gene. Written as DNA, the CDR3 is TGTGCCAGCAGCCCGGGACTAGCGGGAGGGCGGCGACAATCCGGGGAGCTGTTTTTT. Encoded protein: CASSPGLAGGRRQSGELFF.

This clonotype was recorded at least ten times. The V gene is TRBV11-2, the J gene TRBJ2-3, with a weak D call TRBD2 (5 bases). The CDR3 contains 14 residues. The ends were cut back, 0 bases at V and 3 bases at J, with 7 bases in the middle. Looked up from germline, CDR1 is SGHAT and CDR2 is FQNNGV. The CDR3, as DNA: TGTGCCAGCAGCTTAGATCCGGGGACAGATACGCAGTATTTT. Its protein is CASSLDPGTDTQYF. The complete variable domain, with remaining parts taken from reference TRBV11-2 and TRBJ2-3, reads EAGVAQSPRYKIIEKRQSVAFWCNPISGHATLYWYQQILGQGPKLLIQFQNNGVVDDSQLPKDRFSAERLKGVDSTLKIQPAKLEDSAVYLCASSLDPGTDTQYFGPGTRLTVL.

The sample holds many counts of this clonotype. The chain combines TRBV7-2 with TRBJ2-5, with 7 bases matching TRBD2. In germline, CDR1 is SGHTA, CDR2 FQGNSA. V shed 0 bases, J shed 4 bases, and the junction held 8 bases outside the gene matches. The CDR3 sequence is 16 residues long. The CDR3 reads CASSLAGGGIGETQYF. CDR3 DNA: TGTGCCAGCAGCTTAGCGGGGGGAGGGATCGGAGAGACCCAGTACTTC.

This clonotype was seen repeatedly, ten times or more. The chain is built from TRBV7-9 and TRBJ2-2; D might be TRBD1 or TRBD2, each matching 5 bases. V lost 1 base and J 2 bases, leaving 8 bases between the germline ends. CDR3 size: 15 residues. CDR1 and CDR2 from the germline V gene are SEHNR and FQNEAQ (reference sequence). The CDR3 spells CASSLGDRNTGELFF. In DNA form, the CDR3 reads TGTGCCAGCAGCTTAGGGGACCGAAACACCGGGGAGCTGTTTTTT. Complete variable domain (other parts from reference TRBV7-9 and TRBJ2-2): DTGVSQNPRHKITKRGQNVTFRCDPISEHNRLYWYRQTLGQGPEFLTYFQNEAQLEKSRLLSDRFSAERPKGSFSTLEIQRTEQGDSAMYLCASSLGDRNTGELFFGEGSRLTVL.

This clonotype was found many times. V gene TRBV13 combines with J gene TRBJ2-4; tentatively, D is TRBD1 (6 bases). The CDR3 runs to 12 residues. V was trimmed by 4 bases and J by 13 bases, leaving 14 bases between them. Germline V gene data show CDR1 as PRHDT and CDR2 as FYEKMQ (reference sequence). CDR3 DNA sequence: TGTGCCAGCAGCTCACAGGGTCTTAGACAGTACTTC. It translates to CASSSQGLRQYF.

This clonotype has ten or more counts. The rearrangement uses TRBV7-2 and TRBJ1-1, with 7 nucleotides matching TRBD1. Unmatched junction bases numbered 4, after V lost 5 bases and J lost 1 base. CDR1 SGHTA and CDR2 FQGNSA come from the germline V gene. The CDR3 has 14 residues. The CDR3 reads CASSPRTGNTEAFF. DNA for the CDR3: TGTGCCAGCAGCCCCCGGACAGGGAACACTGAAGCTTTCTTT.

This clonotype was observed at least ten times. The CDR3 loop is CASTQLTSGRPRQETQYF. The CDR3, as DNA: TGCGCCAGCACCCAATTGACTAGCGGGAGGCCTAGGCAAGAGACCCAGTACTTC. The genes are TRBV5-1 and TRBJ2-5; the match to TRBD2 covers 13 bases. CDR1 is SGHRS, CDR2 YFSETQ, per germline. The CDR3 runs 18 residues. V trimming: 6 bases; J trimming: 2 bases; junction bases outside the gene matches: 13.

To note about this clonotype: A read error may be the cause here, since a much bigger clone is one base away. The gene calls are TRBV27 and TRBJ2-7, with a tentative D call TRBD2 (5 bases). The CDR3 covers 13 residues. In germline, CDR1 is MNHEY, CDR2 SMNVEV (reference sequence). The CDR3: CASSFGSGYEQHF. The CDR3 DNA is TGTGCCAGCAGTTTTGGGAGCGGTTACGAGCAGCACTTC.

V usage is TRBV6-2 or TRBV6-3 and J usage is TRBJ2-7; D is perhaps TRBD1 (6 bases). Germline V gene sequence: CDR1 MNHEY, CDR2 SVGEGT. CDR3 size: 14 residues. Between the trimmed V and J ends, which lost 0 bases and 3 bases, there was a span of 9 bases. DNA of the CDR3: TGTGCCAGCAGTTACTCGACAGGAGTCTACGAGCAGTACTTC. It translates to CASSYSTGVYEQYF.